This T cell receptor (beta chain) was recorded in a study of blood T cell repertoires in COVID-19. Overall study context: COVID-19 samples from acute and convalescent phases originated in the United States, Italy and Spain.

Original analysis: Amplified reference gene primers provided the basis for estimating nucleated cell counts. The assay was immunoSEQ multiplex PCR, and TCRdb's table has in-frame clones only and misses some. V, J and clone size were drawn from that table, and D and trimming were deduced from the DNA. The data contain around 100,000 clones, about 90% of them singletons. Germline assignment: CDR1 MNHNS and CDR2 SASEGT. Trimming took 0 bases from V and 10 from J, leaving 12 bases between them. CDR3 length: 13 residues. The chain has TRBV6-1 and TRBJ1-1, with D maybe TRBD1 (5 bases). This receptor was taken from a man younger than 40 in a cohort sampled during active COVID-19. The sequencing sample was made of peripheral blood. Here the CDR3 DNA reads TGTGCCAGCAGTGAAGCGCGGAGGGACCGAGCTTTCTTT. Translated, it gives CASSEARRDRAFF.